This TCR beta chain was documented in a study of Ad26.COV2.S vaccination and SARS-CoV-2 variants. In the study overall: The vaccine Ad26.COV2.S was put into the muscle once, or twice with 56 days between.

The sample's treatment: approximately 18 received Ad26.COV2.S at low or high dose, single or two shots; 5 received placebo; per-sample allocation not given. Sampling was performed 63 days after the first vaccine or placebo injection. The CDR3 has 13 amino acids. Between the trimmed V and J ends, which lost 5 bases and 4 bases, there was a span of 11 bases. Germline assignment: CDR1 SNHLY and CDR2 FYNNEI. Repertoires were generated with immunoSEQ multiplex PCR, while TCRdb's copy carries only in-frame clones and drops some. The sample yields 350,000 to 400,000 clones, approximately 91% seen once. The V gene is TRBV2, the J gene TRBJ1-2; D is ambiguous. This clonotype originated in a person between 18 and 65 years old who received the Ad26.COV2.S COVID-19 vaccine or a placebo. Sequencing was performed on peripheral blood, taken in a trial of Ad26.COV2.S vaccine versus placebo. The CDR3 DNA reads TGTGCCAGCAGTCTTGACTGGCGCTATGGCTACACCTTC. Protein sequence: CASSLDWRYGYTF.